This T cell receptor (beta chain) was sequenced for a study of OX40 agonist ivuxolimab in advanced cancers. This CDR3 has 17 amino acids. The germline V and J ends were trimmed by 8 bases and 1 base, with 18 bases remaining between them. CDR1 and CDR2 from the germline V gene are LNHDA and SQIVND (reference sequence). Profiled with immunoSEQ multiplex PCR; TCRdb holds only in-frame clones, not every one. The sample holds some 7,900 clones, 70% to 80% seen once. The V and J genes are TRBV19 and TRBJ2-6, with unresolved D. The receptor comes from an adult with an advanced solid tumor such as melanoma, head and neck, liver or kidney cancer. This specimen consisted of CD4+ or CD8+ T cells sorted from blood, obtained in a trial of the OX40 agonist ivuxolimab. The CDR3 loop reads CASSAGSGPSGANVLTF. In DNA, the CDR3 is TGTGCCAGTTCGGCCGGGTCAGGTCCATCTGGGGCCAACGTCCTGACTTTC. Using reference TRBV19 and TRBJ2-6 for the parts outside the CDR3, the full variable domain is DGGITQSPKYLFRKEGQNVTLSCEQNLNHDAMYWYRQDPGQGLRLIYYSQIVNDFQKGDIAEGYSVSREKKESFPLTVTSAQKNPTAFYLCASSAGSGPSGANVLTFGAGSRLTVL.